These 25 T cell receptor beta chains were sequenced from one sample in a study of T cells in Graves' hyperthyroidism and ophthalmopathy. Regions amplified from RNA transcripts were the TCR beta CDR3 regions. The HTBI primer set was used in a first-round RT-PCR of the TCR CDR3. TCRdb used MiXCR to reprocess the multiplex PCR reads, holding one entry per CDR3 protein. The sample has about 740,000 distinct CDR3 sequences, 14% seen once. What was sequenced was blood. All receptors derive from a young woman with Graves' hyperthyroidism.

This sequence joins TRBV7-3 and TRBJ1-5; 10 bases line up with TRBD1. Trimming at V came to 5 bases and at J to 8 bases, leaving 3 bases not matched to a gene. CDR3 length: 13 amino acids. CDR1 SGHTA and CDR2 FQGTGA come from the germline V gene. CDR3 residues: CASSRTGGEPQHF. CDR3 DNA sequence: TGTGCCAGCAGCCGGACAGGGGGAGAGCCCCAGCATTTT.

The rearrangement joins TRBV7-9 to TRBJ2-2, with D maybe TRBD2 (6 bases). There are 15 residues in the CDR3. Germline-derived CDR1 and CDR2 are SEHNR and FQNEAQ (reference sequence). V gave up 5 bases and J gave up 7 bases, with 17 bases separating them. CDR3 DNA: TGTGCCAGCAGCCCCCGCGGAGGGTGGAACGGGGAGCTGTTTTTT. Translating it yields CASSPRGGWNGELFF.

Note on this clonotype: This may come from a read error, since a much larger clone is one base off. The chain recombines TRBV11-2 with TRBJ1-1; TRBD1 aligns across 7 bases. Trimming at V came to 3 bases and at J to 1 base, leaving 5 bases not matched to a gene. Germline CDR1 reads SGHAT; CDR2 reads FQNNGV. The CDR3 spans 15 residues. The chain's CDR3 is CASSLDRITNTEAFF. The CDR3 nucleotides read TGTGCCAGCAGCTTGGACAGGATTACGAACACTGAAGCTTTCTTT.

This clonotype has at least ten counts. The chain links TRBV2 to TRBJ2-7, with 9 bases that match TRBD2. Germline V lookup: CDR1 SNHLY, CDR2 FYNNEI. With V trimmed by 8 bases and J by 6 bases, 8 bases remained unmatched. This CDR3 has 13 amino acids. The CDR3 is CASVVAGVAEQYF. Here the CDR3 DNA reads TGTGCCAGCGTTGTAGCGGGAGTGGCCGAGCAGTACTTC.

This clonotype was detected only a few times. An end of the junction does not agree with germline; a read error may underlie this. This chain links TRBV6-2 or TRBV6-3 with TRBJ2-1; 8 positions match TRBD2. The length of the CDR3 is 16 residues. Germline values: CDR1 MNHEY, CDR2 SVGEGT. This chain's CDR3 is CASGYRSGKAYNEQFF. The CDR3 region has the DNA TGTGCCAGCGGTTACCGTAGCGGGAAAGCCTACAATGAGCAGTTCTTC.

There are a few counts of this clonotype. The chain links TRBV7-2 to TRBJ2-4, with TRBD1 matching over 7 bases. The trim removed 5 bases at V and 0 bases at J, leaving 10 bases unmatched. Germline lookup yields CDR1 SGHTA and CDR2 FQGNSA. The CDR3 runs to 17 residues. Written as DNA, the CDR3 is TGTGCCAGCAGCCCCCGGGACAGTTATTTAGCCAAAAACATTCAGTACTTC. It translates to CASSPRDSYLAKNIQYF.

This clonotype was found many times. The rearrangement links TRBV5-5 to TRBJ1-2, with TRBD1 as a possible D gene (5 bases). The V gene lost 4 bases and the J gene lost 1 base, with 17 bases spanning the gap. This CDR3 comprises 16 residues. CDR1 SGHKS and CDR2 YYEKEE come from the germline V gene (reference sequence). As DNA, the CDR3 is TGTGCCAGCAGCGATTTCGGCAGGGCACGTAACTATGGCTACACCTTC. Protein product: CASSDFGRARNYGYTF.

Many counts were recorded for this clonotype. This sequence joins TRBV7-9 and TRBJ2-1, with 8 nucleotides matching TRBD2. Germline loops: CDR1 SEHNR, CDR2 FQNEAQ (reference sequence). CDR3 length: 13 residues. Trimming at V came to 6 bases and at J to 12 bases, leaving 10 bases not matched to a gene. In DNA form, the CDR3 reads TGTGCCAGCAGATACCATATAGCGGGGCCGCAGTTCTTC. Protein product: CASRYHIAGPQFF.

This clonotype was observed at least ten times. The V and J genes are TRBV20-1 and TRBJ2-5, with 9 nucleotides matching TRBD1. CDR3 length equals 14 residues. Trimming at V came to 6 bases and at J to 5 bases, leaving 10 bases not matched to a gene. CDR1 and CDR2 from the germline V gene are DFQATT and SNEGSKA (reference sequence). The CDR3 bases are TGCAGTGCGAAGGGACAGGGAGATTGGGAGACCCAGTACTTC. It encodes CSAKGQGDWETQYF.

There are many counts of this clonotype. This chain uses TRBV6-1 with TRBJ2-7; possibly TRBD1 for D (5 bases). Deletions cut 4 bases from V and 4 bases from J, with 14 bases between. The CDR3 is 14 residues long. Germline assignment: CDR1 MNHNS and CDR2 SASEGT. CDR3: CASSARQGLYEQYF. CDR3 coding DNA: TGTGCCAGCAGTGCTCGGCAGGGTTTATACGAGCAGTACTTC.

This clonotype was detected many times. This sequence joins TRBV9 and TRBJ2-5, with 7 bases aligning to TRBD1. Germline V gene lookup returns CDR1 SGDLS and CDR2 YYNGEE. Trimming cost V 1 base and J 5 bases; bases outside gene matches: 11. This CDR3 contains 16 residues. The CDR3 region is CASSVSLAGGGETQYF. CDR3 DNA sequence: TGTGCCAGCAGCGTAAGCTTGGCAGGGGGTGGGGAGACCCAGTACTTC.

This clonotype was detected many times. The chain employs TRBV11-2 and TRBJ2-5; D gene unclear. Germline lookup yields CDR1 SGHAT and CDR2 FQNNGV. This CDR3 is 14 amino acids long. Trimming cost V 3 bases and J 4 bases, with 12 bases left between them. CDR3 loop: CASSLFDNGETQYF. Here the CDR3 DNA reads TGTGCCAGCAGCTTGTTCGATAACGGAGAGACCCAGTACTTC.

This clonotype was observed a few times. The rearrangement uses TRBV29-1 and TRBJ2-3, with D possibly TRBD1 on 6 matching bases. The CDR3 loop spans 13 amino acids. Germline V CDR1 and CDR2: SQVTM, ANQGSEA. The V end was cut by 4 bases, the J end by 6 bases, with 14 bases between. For the CDR3, the DNA is TGCAGCGTTGGATTAACAGGGAGCGATACGCAGTATTTT. The encoded protein is CSVGLTGSDTQYF.

This clonotype was counted a few times. The rearrangement joins TRBV24-1 to TRBJ2-1; no clear D gene. The CDR3 loop spans 16 amino acids. The V gene lost 0 bases and the J gene lost 2 bases, with 10 bases spanning the gap. Looked up from germline, CDR1 is KGHDR and CDR2 is SFDVKD. The CDR3, as DNA: TGTGCCACCAGTGATTTGAATGGCGCCCCCTACAATGAGCAGTTCTTC. Amino acid sequence: CATSDLNGAPYNEQFF.

This clonotype was detected ten times or more. This chain links TRBV11-2 with TRBJ2-3, with TRBD2 matching over 8 bases. The CDR3 has 18 residues. From germline, CDR1 is SGHAT and CDR2 FQNNGV. Losses at the gene ends were 3 bases for V and 4 bases for J; bases not matched to a gene: 15. This chain's CDR3 is CASSFQVGTSGFADTQYF. In DNA form, the CDR3 reads TGTGCCAGCAGCTTCCAGGTCGGGACTAGTGGTTTTGCAGATACGCAGTATTTT.

This clonotype was counted many times. The V call is TRBV27, the J call TRBJ2-1, with 8 bases identical to TRBD1. Germline values: CDR1 MNHEY, CDR2 SMNVEV (reference sequence). With V trimmed by 4 bases and J by 0 bases, 11 bases remained unmatched. The CDR3 extends over 18 amino acids. CDR3 residues: CASSSLQNRGSSYNEQFF. Here the CDR3 DNA reads TGTGCCAGCAGTTCCCTACAAAACAGGGGGAGCTCCTACAATGAGCAGTTCTTC.

The gene calls are TRBV28 and TRBJ1-2, with a possible D match to TRBD1 (6 bases). Trimming took 6 bases from V and 8 from J, leaving 13 bases between them. Germline lookup yields CDR1 MDHEN and CDR2 SYDVKM. The CDR3 consists of 12 residues. The CDR3 protein is CASRYQGSGYTF. The CDR3, as DNA: TGTGCCAGCAGATATCAGGGGAGCGGCTACACCTTC.

This clonotype was seen many times. The V and J genes are TRBV2 and TRBJ2-7; 7 bases agree with TRBD1. This CDR3 has 14 amino acids. Per germline, CDR1 SNHLY and CDR2 FYNNEI. The V and J ends lost 4 bases and 5 bases, in that order; junction bases with no gene match: 8. The CDR3 sequence is CASSADRVVNEQYF. CDR3 in DNA: TGTGCCAGCAGTGCAGACAGGGTCGTGAACGAGCAGTACTTC. The full variable domain, its missing parts supplied by reference TRBV2 and TRBJ2-7, is EPEVTQTPSHQVTQMGQEVILRCVPISNHLYFYWYRQILGQKVEFLVSFYNNEISEKSEIFDDQFSVERPDGSNFTLKIRSTKLEDSAMYFCASSADRVVNEQYFGPGTRLTVT.

This clonotype was counted many times. The chain combines TRBV7-2 with TRBJ2-1; 10 bases are a match to TRBD2. Per the germline V gene, CDR1 is SGHTA and CDR2 is FQGNSA. The CDR3 has 16 amino acids. Losses at the gene ends were 5 bases for V and 2 bases for J; bases not matched to a gene: 6. The CDR3 bases are TGTGCCAGCAGCACCCGGACTAGCGGTACCTACAATGAGCAGTTCTTC. Residues: CASSTRTSGTYNEQFF.

This clonotype was detected many times. The chain combines TRBV20-1 with TRBJ2-7; 11 bases line up with TRBD2. Germline V gene data show CDR1 as DFQATT and CDR2 as SNEGSKA (reference sequence). V gave up 5 bases and J gave up 4 bases; unmatched junction bases: 7. This CDR3 has 14 amino acids. The CDR3 sequence is CSAVPGLAEYEQYF. CDR3 coding DNA: TGCAGTGCTGTTCCGGGACTAGCGGAATACGAGCAGTACTTC.

This clonotype was found a few times. This rearrangement joins TRBV27 to TRBJ2-7, with D perhaps being TRBD1 or TRBD2 (6 bases each). Germline V gives CDR1 MNHEY, CDR2 SMNVEV (reference sequence). The ends were cut back, 3 bases at V and 2 bases at J, with 14 bases in the middle. There are 15 residues in the CDR3. CDR3 sequence reads: CASSFSRGVPYEQYF. The DNA for the CDR3 is TGTGCCAGCAGTTTCTCTAGGGGGGTGCCCTACGAGCAGTACTTC.

V is TRBV4-1 and J is TRBJ2-3; 7 bases are shared with TRBD1. The CDR3 consists of 16 residues. CDR1 MGHRA and CDR2 YSYEKL come from the germline V gene. V gave up 1 base and J gave up 4 bases; unmatched junction bases: 8. As DNA, the CDR3 is TGCGCCAGCAGCCAAGGGGGACAGTTAAGATCAGATACGCAGTATTTT. It is translated as CASSQGGQLRSDTQYF.

This sequence joins TRBV20-1 and TRBJ2-4; a weak D match, TRBD2 (6 bases). Trimming took off 0 bases at V and 7 bases at J, with 13 bases between the two ends. CDR3 length: 14 residues. The germline V gene has CDR1 DFQATT and CDR2 SNEGSKA (reference sequence). CDR3 amino acids: CSARDAGRDNIQYF. DNA for the CDR3: TGCAGTGCTAGAGATGCGGGGCGGGATAACATTCAGTACTTC.

This clonotype was recorded a few times. The V call is TRBV4-3, the J call TRBJ2-3, with D unresolved. V lost 1 base and J lost 2, with 7 bases in between. Looked up from germline, CDR1 is LGHNA and CDR2 is YSLEER. The CDR3 length is 14 residues. CDR3 coding DNA: TGCGCCAGCAGCCAAGGGCGGTACACAGATACGCAGTATTTT. Its translation: CASSQGRYTDTQYF.

This chain links TRBV25-1 with TRBJ2-7; D is perhaps TRBD1 (5 bases). The CDR3 loop spans 13 amino acids. CDR1 and CDR2 (germline): MGHDK, SYGVNS. With 4 bases removed from V and 7 bases from J, the gap between germline ends came to 14 bases. CDR3 loop: CASSGPGLREQYF. The CDR3 nucleotides read TGTGCCAGCAGTGGTCCAGGGCTACGGGAGCAGTACTTC.